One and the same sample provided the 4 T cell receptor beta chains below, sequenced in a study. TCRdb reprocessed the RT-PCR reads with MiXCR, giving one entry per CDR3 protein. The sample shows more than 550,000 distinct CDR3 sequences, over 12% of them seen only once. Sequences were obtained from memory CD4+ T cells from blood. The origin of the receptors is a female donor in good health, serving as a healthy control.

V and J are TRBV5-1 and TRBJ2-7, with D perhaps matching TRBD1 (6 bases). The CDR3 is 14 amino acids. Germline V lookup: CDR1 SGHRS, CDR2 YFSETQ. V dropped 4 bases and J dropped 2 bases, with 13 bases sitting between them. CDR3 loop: CASSHDRKTYEQYF. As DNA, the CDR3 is TGCGCCAGCAGCCATGACAGGAAAACCTACGAGCAGTACTTC. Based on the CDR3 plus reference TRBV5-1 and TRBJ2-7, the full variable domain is KAGVTQTPRYLIKTRGQQVTLSCSPISGHRSVSWYQQTPGQGLQFLFEYFSETQRNKGNFPGRFSGRQFSNSRSEMNVSTLELGDSALYLCASSHDRKTYEQYFGPGTRLTVT.

Here the CDR3 DNA reads TGTGCCACCAGTGATACCGCTAAGGGACAAAACACTGAAGCTTTCTTT. Translating gives CATSDTAKGQNTEAFF. This chain uses TRBV24-1 with TRBJ1-1, with D possibly matching TRBD1 (6 bases). V lost 3 bases and J 2 bases, leaving 15 bases between the germline ends. The CDR3 covers 16 residues. CDR1 and CDR2 from the germline V gene are KGHDR and SFDVKD.

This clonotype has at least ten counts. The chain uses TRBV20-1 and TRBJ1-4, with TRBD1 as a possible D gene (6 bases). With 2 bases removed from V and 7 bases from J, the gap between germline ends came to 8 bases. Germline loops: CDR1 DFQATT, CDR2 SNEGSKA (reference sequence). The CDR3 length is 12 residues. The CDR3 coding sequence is TGCAGTGCTAGACCAGGGGTTGAAAAACTGTTTTTT. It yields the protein CSARPGVEKLFF.

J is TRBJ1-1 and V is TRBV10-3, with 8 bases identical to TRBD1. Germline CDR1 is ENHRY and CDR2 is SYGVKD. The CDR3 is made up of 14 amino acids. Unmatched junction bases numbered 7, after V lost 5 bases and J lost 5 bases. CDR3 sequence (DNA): TGTGCCATCAGTCAGGGGGCGGCGGAAACTGAAGCTTTCTTT. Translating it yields CAISQGAAETEAFF.